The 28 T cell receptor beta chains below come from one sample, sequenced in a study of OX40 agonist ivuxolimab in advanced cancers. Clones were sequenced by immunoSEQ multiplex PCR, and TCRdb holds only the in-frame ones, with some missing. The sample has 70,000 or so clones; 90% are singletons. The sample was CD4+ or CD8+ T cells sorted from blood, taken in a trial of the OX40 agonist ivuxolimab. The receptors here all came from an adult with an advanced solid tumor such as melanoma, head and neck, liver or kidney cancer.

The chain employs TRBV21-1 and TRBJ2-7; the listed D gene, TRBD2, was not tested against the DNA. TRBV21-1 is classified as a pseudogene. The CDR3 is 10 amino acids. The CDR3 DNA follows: TGTGCCAGCAGCACTTACGAGCAGTACTTC. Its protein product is CASSTYEQYF.

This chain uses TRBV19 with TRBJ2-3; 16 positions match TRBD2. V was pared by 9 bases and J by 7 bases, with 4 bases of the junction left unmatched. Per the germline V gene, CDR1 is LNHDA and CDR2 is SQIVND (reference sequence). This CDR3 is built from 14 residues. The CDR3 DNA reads TGTGCCAGACCGGGACTAGCGGGAGGGCATACGCAGTATTTT. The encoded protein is CARPGLAGGHTQYF.

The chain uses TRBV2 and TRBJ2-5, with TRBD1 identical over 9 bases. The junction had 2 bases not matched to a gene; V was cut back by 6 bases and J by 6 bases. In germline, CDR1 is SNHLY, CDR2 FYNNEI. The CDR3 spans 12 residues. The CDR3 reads CASRGQGKTQYF. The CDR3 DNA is TGTGCCAGCAGGGGACAGGGAAAGACCCAGTACTTC.

The CDR3 here is CASSYSRGKPDTQYF. The CDR3 DNA reads as TGTGCCAGCAGTTACTCGAGAGGGAAGCCAGATACGCAGTATTTT. The V gene is TRBV6-5, the J gene TRBJ2-3; tentatively, D is TRBD2 (5 bases). Germline V gives CDR1 MNHEY, CDR2 SVGAGI. The CDR3 totals 15 residues. The V end lost 0 bases, the J end lost 4 bases, and 11 bases lay between the germline ends.

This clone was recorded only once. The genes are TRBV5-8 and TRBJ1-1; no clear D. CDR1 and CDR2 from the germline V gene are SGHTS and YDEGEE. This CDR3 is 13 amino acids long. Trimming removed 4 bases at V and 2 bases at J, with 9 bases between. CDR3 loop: CASSLTRNTEAFF. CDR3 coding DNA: TGTGCCAGCAGCCTCACACGTAACACTGAAGCTTTCTTT.

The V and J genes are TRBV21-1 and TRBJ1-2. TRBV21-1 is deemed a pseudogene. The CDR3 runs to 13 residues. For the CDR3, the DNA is TGTGCCAGCAGCCAAACGGGTAACTATGGCTACACCTTC. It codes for CASSQTGNYGYTF.

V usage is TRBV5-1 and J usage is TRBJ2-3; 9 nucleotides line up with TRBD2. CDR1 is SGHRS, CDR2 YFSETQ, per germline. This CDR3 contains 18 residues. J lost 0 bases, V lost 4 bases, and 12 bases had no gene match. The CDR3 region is CASSLLAGVRSSTDTQYF. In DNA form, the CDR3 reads TGCGCCAGCAGCCTCTTAGCGGGAGTACGTTCTAGCACAGATACGCAGTATTTT.

The CDR3: CASSFNSQETQYF. In nucleotides, the CDR3 is TGTGCCAGCAGTTTTAACAGCCAAGAGACCCAGTACTTC. The rearrangement joins TRBV27 to TRBJ2-5, with D uncertain. This CDR3 spans 13 amino acids. Per the germline V gene, CDR1 is MNHEY and CDR2 is SMNVEV (reference sequence). The germline V and J ends were trimmed by 3 bases and 1 base, with 6 bases remaining between them.

CDR3 sequence reads: CASRAGSTGELFF. In DNA form, the CDR3 reads TGTGCCAGCAGGGCCGGATCCACCGGGGAGCTGTTTTTT. V and J are TRBV7-2 and TRBJ2-2; D gene unclear. V was shortened by 6 bases and J by 4 bases, with 9 bases between the two germline ends. Germline CDR1 is SGHTA and CDR2 is FQGNSA. The CDR3 runs 13 residues. Filled out from reference TRBV7-2 and TRBJ2-2, the complete variable domain reads GAGVSQSPSNKVTEKGKDVELRCDPISGHTALYWYRQSLGQGLEFLIYFQGNSAPDKSGLPSDRFSAERTGGSVSTLTIQRTQQEDSAVYLCASRAGSTGELFFGEGSRLTVL.

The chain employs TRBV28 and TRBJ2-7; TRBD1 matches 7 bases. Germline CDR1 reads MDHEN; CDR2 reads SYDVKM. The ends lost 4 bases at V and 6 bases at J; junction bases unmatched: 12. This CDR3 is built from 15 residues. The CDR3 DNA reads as TGTGCCAGCAGTTCAGGGGGACAGATTTTTGCCGAGCAGTACTTC. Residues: CASSSGGQIFAEQYF. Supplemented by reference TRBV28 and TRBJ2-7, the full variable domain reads DVKVTQSSRYLVKRTGEKVFLECVQDMDHENMFWYRQDPGLGLRLIYFSYDVKMKEKGDIPEGYSVSREKKERFSLILESASTNQTSMYLCASSSGGQIFAEQYFGPGTRLTVT.

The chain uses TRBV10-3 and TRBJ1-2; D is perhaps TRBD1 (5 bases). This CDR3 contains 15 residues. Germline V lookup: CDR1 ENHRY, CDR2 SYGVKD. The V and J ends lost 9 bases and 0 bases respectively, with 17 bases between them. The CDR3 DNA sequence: TGTGCCATTTCCGGACGGGACCGCGCTAACTATGGCTACACCTTC. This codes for CAISGRDRANYGYTF.

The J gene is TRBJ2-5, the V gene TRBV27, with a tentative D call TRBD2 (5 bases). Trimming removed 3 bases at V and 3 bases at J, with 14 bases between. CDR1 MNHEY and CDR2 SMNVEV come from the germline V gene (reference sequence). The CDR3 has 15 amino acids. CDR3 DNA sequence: TGTGCCAGCAGTTTTTACGGGAACTTCGAAGAGACCCAGTACTTC. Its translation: CASSFYGNFEETQYF.

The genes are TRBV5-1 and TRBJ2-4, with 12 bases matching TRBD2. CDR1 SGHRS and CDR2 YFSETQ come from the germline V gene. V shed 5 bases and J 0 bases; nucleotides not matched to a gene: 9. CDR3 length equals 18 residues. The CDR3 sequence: CASSLTSGSQVAKNIQYF. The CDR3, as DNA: TGCGCCAGCAGTTTGACTAGCGGGAGCCAAGTAGCCAAAAACATTCAGTACTTC.

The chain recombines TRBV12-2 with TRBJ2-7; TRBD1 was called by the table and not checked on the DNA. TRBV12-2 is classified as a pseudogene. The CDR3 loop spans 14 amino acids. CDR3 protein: CARRGILSSYEQYF. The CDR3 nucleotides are TGTGCAAGAAGGGGGATATTAAGTTCCTACGAGCAGTACTTC.

The CDR3 DNA is TGTGCCAGCAGTCCCCGACAGGGTTGGACCTATAATTCACCCCTCCACTTT. Translation: CASSPRQGWTYNSPLHF. The chain combines TRBV27 with TRBJ1-6, with 7 bases identical to TRBD1. Germline V gene lookup returns CDR1 MNHEY and CDR2 SMNVEV (reference sequence). The CDR3 runs to 17 residues. Germline trimming cut 5 bases from V and 2 bases from J; bases unmatched to any gene: 9.

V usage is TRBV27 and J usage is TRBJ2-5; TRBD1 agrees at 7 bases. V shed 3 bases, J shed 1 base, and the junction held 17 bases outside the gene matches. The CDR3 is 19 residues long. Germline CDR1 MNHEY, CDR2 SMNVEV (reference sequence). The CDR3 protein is CASSFKARGLGLGQETQYF. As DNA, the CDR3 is TGTGCCAGCAGTTTTAAGGCGAGGGGGCTCGGGCTGGGCCAAGAGACCCAGTACTTC.

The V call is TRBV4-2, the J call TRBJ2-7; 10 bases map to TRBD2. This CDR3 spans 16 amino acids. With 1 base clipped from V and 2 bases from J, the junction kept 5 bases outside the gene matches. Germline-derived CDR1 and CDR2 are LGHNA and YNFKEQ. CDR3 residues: CASSQVSGRHTYEQYF. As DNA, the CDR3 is TGTGCCAGCAGCCAAGTTAGCGGGAGGCATACCTACGAGCAGTACTTC.

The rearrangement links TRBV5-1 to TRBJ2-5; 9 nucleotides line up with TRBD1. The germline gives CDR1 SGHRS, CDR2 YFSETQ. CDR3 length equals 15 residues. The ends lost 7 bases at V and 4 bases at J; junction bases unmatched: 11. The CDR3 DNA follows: TGCGCCAGCGCCCGATTGACAGGGGGGGGAGAGACCCAGTACTTC. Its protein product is CASARLTGGGETQYF. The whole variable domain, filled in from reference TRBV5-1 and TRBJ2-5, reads KAGVTQTPRYLIKTRGQQVTLSCSPISGHRSVSWYQQTPGQGLQFLFEYFSETQRNKGNFPGRFSGRQFSNSRSEMNVSTLELGDSALYLCASARLTGGGETQYFGPGTRLLVL.

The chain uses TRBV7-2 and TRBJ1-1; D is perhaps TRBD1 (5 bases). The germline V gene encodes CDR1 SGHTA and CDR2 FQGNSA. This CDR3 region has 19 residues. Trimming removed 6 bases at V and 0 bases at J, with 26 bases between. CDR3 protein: CASSRVRGVGGNMNTEAFF. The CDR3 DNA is TGTGCCAGCAGTCGAGTTAGGGGTGTCGGGGGGAACATGAACACTGAAGCTTTCTTT.

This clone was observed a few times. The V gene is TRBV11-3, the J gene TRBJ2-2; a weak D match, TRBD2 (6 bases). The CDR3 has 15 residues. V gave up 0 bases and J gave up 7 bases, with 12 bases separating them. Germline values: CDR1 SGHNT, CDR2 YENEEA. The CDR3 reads CASSLDGGGVGELFF. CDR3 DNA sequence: TGTGCCAGCAGCTTAGATGGAGGAGGGGTCGGGGAGCTGTTTTTT.

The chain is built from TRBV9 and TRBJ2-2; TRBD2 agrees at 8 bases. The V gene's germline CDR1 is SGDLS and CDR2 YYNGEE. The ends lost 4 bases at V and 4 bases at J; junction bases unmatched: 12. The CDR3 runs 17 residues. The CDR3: CASSPDPLAGSTGELFF. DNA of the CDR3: TGTGCCAGCAGCCCAGACCCCTTAGCGGGAAGCACCGGGGAGCTGTTTTTT.

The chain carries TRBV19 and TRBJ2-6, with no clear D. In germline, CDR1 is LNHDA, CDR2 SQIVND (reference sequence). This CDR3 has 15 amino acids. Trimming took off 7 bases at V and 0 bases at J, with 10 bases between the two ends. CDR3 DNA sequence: TGTGCCAGTACCAAACATGACTCTGGGGCCAACGTCCTGACTTTC. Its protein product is CASTKHDSGANVLTF.

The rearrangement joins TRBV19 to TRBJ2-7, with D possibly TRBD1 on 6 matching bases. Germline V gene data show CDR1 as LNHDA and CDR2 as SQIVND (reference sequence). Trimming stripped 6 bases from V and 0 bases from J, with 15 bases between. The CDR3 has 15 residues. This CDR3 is CASRGLQGPSYEQYF. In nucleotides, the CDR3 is TGTGCCAGTAGGGGCCTACAGGGTCCCTCCTACGAGCAGTACTTC.

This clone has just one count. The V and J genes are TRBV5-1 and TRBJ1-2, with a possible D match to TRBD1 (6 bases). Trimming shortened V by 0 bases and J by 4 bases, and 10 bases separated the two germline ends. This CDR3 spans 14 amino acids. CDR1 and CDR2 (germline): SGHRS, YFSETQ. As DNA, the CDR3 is TGCGCCAGCAGCTTGGTTACAGGGATCTATGGCTACACCTTC. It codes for CASSLVTGIYGYTF.

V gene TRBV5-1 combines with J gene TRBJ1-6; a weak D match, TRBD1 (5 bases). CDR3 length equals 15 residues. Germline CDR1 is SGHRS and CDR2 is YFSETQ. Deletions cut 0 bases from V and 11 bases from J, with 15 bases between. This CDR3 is CASSLEGGLGAPLHF. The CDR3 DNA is TGCGCCAGCAGCTTGGAAGGCGGCCTGGGGGCACCCCTCCACTTT.

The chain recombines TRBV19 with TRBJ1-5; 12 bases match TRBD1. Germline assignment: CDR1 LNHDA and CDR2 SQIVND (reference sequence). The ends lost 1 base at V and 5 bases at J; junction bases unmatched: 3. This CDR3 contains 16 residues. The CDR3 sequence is CASSIAGTGGYQPQHF. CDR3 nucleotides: TGTGCCAGTAGTATAGCTGGGACAGGGGGCTATCAGCCCCAGCATTTT.

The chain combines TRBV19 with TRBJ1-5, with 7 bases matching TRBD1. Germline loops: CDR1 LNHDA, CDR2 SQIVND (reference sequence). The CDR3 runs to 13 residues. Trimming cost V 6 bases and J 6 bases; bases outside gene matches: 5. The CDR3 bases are TGTGCCAGTAGAGAGACAGGGTTTCAGCCCCAGCATTTT. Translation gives CASRETGFQPQHF.

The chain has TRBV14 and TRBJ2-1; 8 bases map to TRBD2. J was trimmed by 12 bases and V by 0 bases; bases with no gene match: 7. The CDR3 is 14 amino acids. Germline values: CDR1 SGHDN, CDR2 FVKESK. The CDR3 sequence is CASSQDGLARGQFF. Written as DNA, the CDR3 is TGTGCCAGCAGCCAAGATGGACTAGCCCGAGGGCAGTTCTTC.